This record covers a single TCR beta chain. As yet, its antigen is unknown. The source of the sample is a study of identifying expanded T cells in peripheral blood. Findings of the study overall: Across healthy donors, higher total template counts meant significantly greater approximately two-week count variance. Technical replicates showed about 1.1 changed clones; approximately two weeks roughly 16; four weeks 19.

This table comes from immunoSEQ multiplex PCR, and its TCRdb copy is limited to in-frame clones, with some not included. The table has about 91,000 clones, about nine tenths seen once. The CDR3 is made up of 15 amino acids. Looked up from germline, CDR1 is LGHNA and CDR2 is YSLEER. Trimming cost V 1 base and J 6 bases; bases outside gene matches: 6. This chain connects TRBV4-3 to TRBJ1-2; the match to TRBD1 covers 9 bases. The sequence derives from a person between 18 and 75 years old in good health. The sequenced material came from blood. The CDR3 loop reads CASSQATGGADGYTF. The DNA of the CDR3 is TGCGCCAGCAGCCAAGCAACAGGGGGCGCGGATGGCTACACCTTC.